This TCR beta chain was observed in a study of CD8 T cells in ankylosing spondylitis. Study outcomes and limitations: CD8+ by phenotype, disease-linked clones were relatively rare in peripheral blood. Significant enrichment of disease-linked clones was reported in matched ankylosing spondylitis synovial fluid. Past studies reported some motif variants in reactive arthritis synovial fluid and blood.

Each TCR beta library was made by quantitative 5'-RACE that incorporated molecular barcodes. TCRdb called the 5' RACE reads again in MiXCR, with one record for every CDR3 protein. This table has approximately 150,000 distinct CDR3 sequences, around 32% appearing once. Turning to this clonotype: Its specificity is unknown.

This CDR3 contains 15 residues. Trimming at V came to 6 bases and at J to 2 bases, leaving 8 bases not matched to a gene. Germline CDR1 is MDHEN and CDR2 is SYDVKM. The sample was synovial fluid, either unsorted or a sorted T cell fraction (not recorded which). The TCR originated in a male donor with ankylosing spondylitis. This chain uses TRBV28 with TRBJ2-7, with 9 bases matching TRBD2. For the CDR3, the DNA is TGTGCCAGCAGCTCCCAGCGGGGGGACACCTACGAGCAGTACTTC. Its translation: CASSSQRGDTYEQYF.